The source of this T cell receptor (beta chain) is a study of shared clonotypes between healthy human individuals. Generated by immunoSEQ multiplex PCR, the TCRdb table keeps only in-frame clones and is missing some. The sample lists 2 million to 2.5 million clones, under 97% occurring once. This clone was seen only once. This receptor was identified in a man aged 18 to 29 in good health. The specimen was naive CD4+ T cells sorted from blood. Described subset: CD45RA+ positively selected.

CDR3 sequence: CASSLVIDNEQFF. DNA of the CDR3: TGCGCCAGCAGCTTGGTGATTGACAATGAGCAGTTCTTC. The rearrangement links TRBV5-1 to TRBJ2-1; D ambiguous. CDR3 size: 13 residues. CDR1 is SGHRS, CDR2 YFSETQ, per germline. Trimming took off 0 bases at V and 5 bases at J, with 6 bases between the two ends.